This TCR beta chain derives from a study of identifying expanded T cells in peripheral blood (dated by TCRdb to about 2019). Background for the entire study: Four technical replicates, made by sequencing separate aliquots from the same pool of genomic DNA, were compared pairwise.

No immune events such as infections were documented for the healthy donors during the collection period. Healthy-donor blood repertoires served as a training cohort to calibrate time-dependent variance in a beta-binomial model of T-cell clone differential abundance. There were ten or so healthy donors in the training cohort, of whom 3 were female and 7 were male. An age range of roughly 25 to 65 years, with an average of roughly 40 years, was recorded for the donors. Whole blood from each healthy donor was obtained from a commercial supplier and was collected at three time points two to three weeks apart. For immunosequencing, genomic DNA was extracted from whole blood that had not been sorted. The immunoSEQ Assay, which uses bias-controlled multiplex PCR amplification of genomic DNA, was used to profile TCRbeta CDR3 regions. On the authors' methods: The absolute abundance of each unique TCRbeta CDR3 region was quantified after sequences were collapsed and filtered. Two models were used to test differential abundance: a binomial model (Fisher-equivalent) and a beta-binomial model that adds time-dependent variance fitted from healthy donors. Any clone with fewer than 5 combined templates was excluded, and a clone was called differentially abundant if its Benjamini-Hochberg FDR was below 0.01. In the beta-binomial model, variance was expressed as a function of the total template count across the two samples, in the form v = (b*log(k)+a)^2. Entries here come from immuneACCESS through TCRdb and include only in-frame sequences with V and J called. Some clones fail to appear in such tables; in the studies checked, an unresolved V gene covers under half of the shortfall, and the cause of the remainder is unknown. V, J and clone size reflect that table, while D and trimming were determined from the DNA. In this sample the table shows approximately 140,000 clones, about 86% of which occur a single time. More than 7% of the sample comes from the top ten.

Of note for this clone: Its antigen specificity is not known. No base-level quality is on record; no much larger clone is a single base apart.

Study-level results and caveats: The binomial model flagged approximately 1.2 differentially abundant clones between technical replicates but about 16.4 over two weeks and 19 over approximately 4 weeks. For all healthy donors, the variance in clone template counts between approximately 2-week samples rose significantly as total template count increased. Across all healthy-donor time intervals, the beta-binomial model significantly cut both the number of clones called differentially abundant and the false-positive rate. The authors expected biological variance in healthy repertoires might increase further over much longer intervals such as months to years.

CDR1 and CDR2 are drawn from the germline V gene: MDHEN, SYDVKM. Trimming takes 8 bases off V and 0 bases off J; junction bases not matched to a gene: 7. The CDR3 starts with the cysteine, ends with the phenylalanine, and has 14 residues. Only CDR3 DNA remains: 42 bases, in frame from the first base. This TCR derives from a person between 18 and 70 years old in good health. Source material: blood. The rearranged chain carries TRBV28 and TRBJ2-7, and TRBD1 aligns with 7 junction nucleotides. The CDR3 amino acid sequence is: CASADRASSYEQYF. The nucleotides are TGTGCCAGCGCCGACAGGGCCAGCTCCTACGAGCAGTACTTC.